This T cell receptor beta chain was sequenced in a study of radiotherapy plus CTLA-4 blockade in lung cancer. The CDR3 runs to 17 residues. Trimming stripped 4 bases from V and 0 bases from J, with 20 bases between. Germline V gene sequence: CDR1 GTSNPN, CDR2 SVGIG (reference sequence). TCRdb's copy holds only in-frame clones and misses some; the assay was immunoSEQ multiplex PCR. The sample shows about 24,000 clones, 70% to 75% of them seen only once. The sequences come from peripheral blood, collected from a patient treated with radiotherapy plus ipilimumab. This sequence originates from a human donor with non-small cell lung cancer whose response to radiotherapy plus ipilimumab could not be evaluated. The V call is TRBV30, the J call TRBJ2-3, with a tentative D call TRBD2 (5 bases). CDR3 nucleotide sequence: TGTGCCTGGACCTTCATAGGCGGGTACTCTAGCACAGATACGCAGTATTTT. It yields the protein CAWTFIGGYSSTDTQYF.